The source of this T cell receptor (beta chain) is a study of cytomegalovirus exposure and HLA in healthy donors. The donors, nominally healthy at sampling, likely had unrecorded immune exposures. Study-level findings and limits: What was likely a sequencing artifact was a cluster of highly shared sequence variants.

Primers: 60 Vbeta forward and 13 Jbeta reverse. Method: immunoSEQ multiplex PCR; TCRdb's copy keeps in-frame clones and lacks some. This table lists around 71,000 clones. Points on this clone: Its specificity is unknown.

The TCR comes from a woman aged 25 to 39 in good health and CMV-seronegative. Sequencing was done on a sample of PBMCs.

The CDR3 region is CASSPYGQGMSAGTDTQYF. CDR3 DNA: TGTGCCAGCAGCCCCTACGGACAGGGAATGTCGGCGGGGACAGATACGCAGTATTTT. The chain has TRBV4-2 and TRBJ2-3, with TRBD1 matching over 8 bases. CDR3 length equals 19 residues. Germline lookup yields CDR1 LGHNA and CDR2 YNFKEQ. V gave up 4 bases and J gave up 3 bases; unmatched junction bases: 18.